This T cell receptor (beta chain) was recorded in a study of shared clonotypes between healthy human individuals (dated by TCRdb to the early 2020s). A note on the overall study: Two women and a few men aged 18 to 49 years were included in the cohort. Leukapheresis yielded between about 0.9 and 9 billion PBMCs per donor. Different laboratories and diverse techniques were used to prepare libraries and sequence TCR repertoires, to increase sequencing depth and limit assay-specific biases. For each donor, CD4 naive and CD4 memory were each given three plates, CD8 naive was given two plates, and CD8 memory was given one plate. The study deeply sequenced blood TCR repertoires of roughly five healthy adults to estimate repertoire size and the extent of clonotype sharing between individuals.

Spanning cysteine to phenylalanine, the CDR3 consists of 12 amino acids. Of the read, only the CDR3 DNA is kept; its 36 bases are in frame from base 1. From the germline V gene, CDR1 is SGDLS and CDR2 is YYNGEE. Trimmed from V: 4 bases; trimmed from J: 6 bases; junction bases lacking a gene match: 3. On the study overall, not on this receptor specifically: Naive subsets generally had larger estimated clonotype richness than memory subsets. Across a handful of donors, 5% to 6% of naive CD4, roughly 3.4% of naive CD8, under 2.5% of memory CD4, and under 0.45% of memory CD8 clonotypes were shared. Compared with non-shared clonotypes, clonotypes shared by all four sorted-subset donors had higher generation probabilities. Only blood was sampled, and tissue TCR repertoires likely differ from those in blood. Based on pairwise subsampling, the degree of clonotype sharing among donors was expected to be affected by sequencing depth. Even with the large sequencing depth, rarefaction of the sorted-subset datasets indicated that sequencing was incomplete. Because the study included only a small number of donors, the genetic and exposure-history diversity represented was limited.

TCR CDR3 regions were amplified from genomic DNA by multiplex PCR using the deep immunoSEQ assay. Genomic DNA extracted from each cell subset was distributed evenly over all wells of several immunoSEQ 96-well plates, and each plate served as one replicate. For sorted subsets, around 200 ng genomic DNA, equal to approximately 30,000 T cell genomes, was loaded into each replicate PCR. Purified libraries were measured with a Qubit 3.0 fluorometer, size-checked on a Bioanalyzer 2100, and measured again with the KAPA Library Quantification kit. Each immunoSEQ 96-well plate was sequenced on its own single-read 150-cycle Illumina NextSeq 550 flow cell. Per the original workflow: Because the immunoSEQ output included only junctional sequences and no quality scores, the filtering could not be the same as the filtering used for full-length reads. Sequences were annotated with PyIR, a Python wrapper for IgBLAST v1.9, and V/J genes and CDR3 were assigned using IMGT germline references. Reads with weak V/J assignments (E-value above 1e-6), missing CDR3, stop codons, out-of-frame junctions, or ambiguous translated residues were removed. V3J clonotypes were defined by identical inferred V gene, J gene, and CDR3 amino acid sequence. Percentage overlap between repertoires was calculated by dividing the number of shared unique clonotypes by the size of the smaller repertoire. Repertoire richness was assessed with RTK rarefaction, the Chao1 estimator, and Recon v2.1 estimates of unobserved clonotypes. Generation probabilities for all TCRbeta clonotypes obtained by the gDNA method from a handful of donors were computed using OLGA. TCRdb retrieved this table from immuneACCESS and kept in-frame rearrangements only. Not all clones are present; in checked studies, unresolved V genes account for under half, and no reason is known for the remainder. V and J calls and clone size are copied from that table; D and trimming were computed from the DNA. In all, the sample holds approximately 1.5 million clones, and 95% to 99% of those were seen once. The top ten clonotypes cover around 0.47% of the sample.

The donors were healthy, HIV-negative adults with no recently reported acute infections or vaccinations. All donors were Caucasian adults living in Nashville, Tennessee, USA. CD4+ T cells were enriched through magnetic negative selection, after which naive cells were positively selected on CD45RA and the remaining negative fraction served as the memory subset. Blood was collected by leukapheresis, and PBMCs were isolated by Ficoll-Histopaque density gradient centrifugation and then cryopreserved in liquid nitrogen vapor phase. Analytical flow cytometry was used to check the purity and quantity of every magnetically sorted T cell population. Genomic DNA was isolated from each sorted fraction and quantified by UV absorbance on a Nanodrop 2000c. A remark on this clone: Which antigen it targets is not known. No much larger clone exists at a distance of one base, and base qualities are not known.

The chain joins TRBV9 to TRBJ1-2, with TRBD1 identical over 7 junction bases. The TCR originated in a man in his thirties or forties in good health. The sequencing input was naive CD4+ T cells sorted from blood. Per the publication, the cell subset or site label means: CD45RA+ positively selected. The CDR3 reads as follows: CASSPTGDGYTF. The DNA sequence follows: TGTGCCAGCAGCCCCACAGGGGATGGCTACACCTTC.